This T cell receptor beta chain was captured by sequencing in a study of blood T cell repertoires in COVID-19. Study background: COVID-19 samples from acute and convalescent phases originated in the United States, Italy and Spain.

Per the original methods: Amplification of reference gene primers provided the estimated nucleated cell counts. Sequencing was performed with immunoSEQ multiplex PCR; in TCRdb, only in-frame clones are kept and a portion is missing. The V and J calls and the clone size are those of that table, but D and trimming were determined from the DNA. The sample holds about 55,000 clones; around nine tenths are singletons and the top ten take 7.5% to 8.5%. There are 15 residues in the CDR3. The V gene lost 2 bases and the J gene lost 4 bases, with 14 bases spanning the gap. Germline CDR1 KGHSH, CDR2 LQKENI. The TCR sequence derives from a man aged 55 to 70 with active COVID-19. V usage is TRBV18 and J usage is TRBJ1-1, with D perhaps TRBD1 (6 bases). The specimen was peripheral blood. CDR3 sequence: CASSPDTGSGTEAFF. CDR3 bases: TGTGCCAGCTCACCAGATACAGGGTCGGGCACTGAAGCTTTCTTT.